This passage covers 8 T cell receptor beta chains from one sample sequenced in a study of T cell responses to AZD1222 COVID-19 vaccine. TCRdb's table, derived via immunoSEQ multiplex PCR, lists solely in-frame clones and lacks some. The data contain 150,000 to 200,000 clones, 94% of them singletons. Sample: peripheral blood, taken on day 0 of AZD1222 vaccination. Every receptor here comes from an adult in good health.

The chain has TRBV2 and TRBJ2-1; TRBD1 or TRBD2 may be the D gene (5 bases each). The CDR3 has 15 residues. Germline values: CDR1 SNHLY, CDR2 FYNNEI. Trimming shortened V by 2 bases and J by 7 bases, and 15 bases separated the two germline ends. CDR3 nucleotide sequence: TGTGCCAGCAGTGAAAGCGCAAGGGGAGTAAATGAGCAGTTCTTC. This codes for CASSESARGVNEQFF.

The rearrangement uses TRBV5-4 and TRBJ1-2; maybe TRBD1 (6 bases). Germline-derived CDR1 and CDR2 are SGHNT and YYREEE (reference sequence). V was shortened by 3 bases and J by 2 bases, with 8 bases between the two germline ends. The CDR3 is made up of 13 amino acids. DNA for the CDR3: TGTGCCAGCAGCTCTCAGGGGAACTATGGCTACACCTTC. Encoded protein: CASSSQGNYGYTF.

The chain links TRBV9 to TRBJ2-7; perhaps TRBD2 as D (5 bases). Trimming cost V 4 bases and J 1 base, with 18 bases left between them. Germline CDR1 is SGDLS and CDR2 is YYNGEE. The CDR3 sequence is 16 residues long. The CDR3 DNA reads as TGTGCCAGCAGCTTGAGCGGACTTCCACATTCCTACGAGCAGTACTTC. Translation: CASSLSGLPHSYEQYF.

The V call is TRBV6-5, the J call TRBJ2-2; TRBD2 is a possible D gene (5 bases). The CDR3 runs to 14 residues. Germline CDR1 is MNHEY and CDR2 is SVGAGI. V dropped 5 bases and J dropped 7 bases, with 14 bases sitting between them. CDR3 DNA sequence: TGTGCCAGCAGTCGGACTTCGCTGAGCGGGGAGCTGTTTTTT. This gives the protein CASSRTSLSGELFF.

The count of this clone is one. The chain links TRBV27 to TRBJ2-7, with TRBD2 as a possible D gene (5 bases). Germline CDR1 MNHEY, CDR2 SMNVEV (reference sequence). This CDR3 has 14 amino acids. Trimming left V 4 bases short and J 2 bases short, with 12 bases between. CDR3 coding DNA: TGTGCCAGCAGTTCACTAGTGACTCCCTACGAGCAGTACTTC. This codes for CASSSLVTPYEQYF.

Of note for this clone: Different DNA sequences within this sample yield the same CDR3. The V and J genes are TRBV28 and TRBJ2-1; 7 bases line up with TRBD2. The CDR3 has 15 residues. Germline CDR1 reads MDHEN; CDR2 reads SYDVKM. Germline trimming cut 3 bases from V and 0 bases from J; bases unmatched to any gene: 2. CDR3 protein: CASSFGGSSYNEQFF. CDR3 nucleotides: TGTGCCAGCAGTTTCGGCGGGAGCTCCTACAATGAGCAGTTCTTC.

The chain carries TRBV27 and TRBJ1-1, with D perhaps matching TRBD1 (6 bases). V gave up 7 bases and J gave up 5 bases, with 20 bases separating them. This CDR3 has 15 amino acids. Germline V gene data show CDR1 as MNHEY and CDR2 as SMNVEV (reference sequence). As DNA, the CDR3 is TGTGCCAGCAAGCCGGGTCAGGGGCAGGAAACTGAAGCTTTCTTT. Protein product: CASKPGQGQETEAFF.

The genes are TRBV2 and TRBJ1-5, with 11 bases that match TRBD1. There are 17 residues in the CDR3. The junction had 7 bases not matched to a gene; V was cut back by 4 bases and J by 2 bases. CDR1 and CDR2 (germline): SNHLY, FYNNEI. The CDR3 nucleotides are TGTGCCAGCAGTGTCGGGACAGGGGGAAGCGGCAATCAGCCCCAGCATTTT. Translating it yields CASSVGTGGSGNQPQHF.